The rows below give T cell receptor beta chains drawn from one sample of a study of CD8 T cells in ankylosing spondylitis. TCRdb passed the 5' RACE reads through MiXCR, listing each CDR3 protein once. This sample has a few hundred thousand distinct CDR3 sequences, with roughly 15% found just once. Material for sequencing was blood, either unsorted or a sorted T cell fraction (not recorded which). These receptor sequences come from a male donor with ankylosing spondylitis. CDR3s include the opening cysteine and the closing phenylalanine or tryptophan. D genes are given only for firm matches. Clone size is stated in some rows and not others, as once, few, many or a class when expanded.

CDR3 DNA: TGTGCCAGCAGTAAACCTCTAACAGGGAACGATGAGCAGTTCTTC
CDR3 protein: CASSKPLTGNDEQFF
D gene: .
J gene: TRBJ2-1
CDR3 length: 15
V gene: TRBV6-2/TRBV6-3
clone size: few

CDR3 DNA: TGCGCCAGCAGCTCGGGACAGGCCCCAAAGGAGCAGTTCTTC
CDR3 protein: CASSSGQAPKEQFF
D gene: TRBD1
J gene: TRBJ2-1
CDR3 length: 14
V gene: TRBV5-1
clone size: .

CDR3 DNA: TGTGCCAGCAGCTTAATACCGAACACCGGGGAGCTGTTTTTT
CDR3 protein: CASSLIPNTGELFF
D gene: .
J gene: TRBJ2-2
CDR3 length: 14
V gene: TRBV7-2
clone size: many

CDR3 DNA: TGCGCCAGCAGCCTCAACAGGGGTTGGGACACCGGGGAGCTGTTTTTT
CDR3 protein: CASSLNRGWDTGELFF
D gene: TRBD1
J gene: TRBJ2-2
CDR3 length: 16
V gene: TRBV5-1
clone size: few

CDR3 DNA: TGTGCCAGCAGCTCTAGTAGCGGGACTAGCCTTGTATCCTACAATGAGCAGTTCTTC
CDR3 protein: CASSSSSGTSLVSYNEQFF
D gene: TRBD2
J gene: TRBJ2-1
CDR3 length: 19
V gene: TRBV7-3
clone size: .

CDR3 DNA: TGCGCCAGCAGCTTGGTTGCAGGGGGCGAAACTGAAGCTTTCTTT
CDR3 protein: CASSLVAGGETEAFF
D gene: TRBD1
J gene: TRBJ1-1
CDR3 length: 15
V gene: TRBV5-1
clone size: .

CDR3 DNA: TGTGCCAGCTCACCACCACCTAGCCACAATGAGCAGTTCTTC
CDR3 protein: CASSPPPSHNEQFF
D gene: .
J gene: TRBJ2-1
CDR3 length: 14
V gene: TRBV18
clone size: few

CDR3 DNA: TGCGCCAGCAGCCAAGCATTGGGAGGAAGCTCTGGAAACACCATATATTTT
CDR3 protein: CASSQALGGSSGNTIYF
D gene: .
J gene: TRBJ1-3
CDR3 length: 17
V gene: TRBV4-1
clone size: .

CDR3 DNA: TGTGCCAGCAGTTACCACCGTCCTAGCGGGGGGGCCTCGGGTACGCAGTATTTT
CDR3 protein: CASSYHRPSGGASGTQYF
D gene: TRBD2
J gene: TRBJ2-3
CDR3 length: 18
V gene: TRBV6-2/TRBV6-3
clone size: .

CDR3 DNA: TGCGCCAGCAGCTTGAACGGTGTAAAGGGTCAGCCCCAGCATTTT
CDR3 protein: CASSLNGVKGQPQHF
D gene: .
J gene: TRBJ1-5
CDR3 length: 15
V gene: TRBV5-1
clone size: .

CDR3 DNA: TGTGCCAGCTCACCTGGTAGCAGCGATGAGCAGTTCTTC
CDR3 protein: CASSPGSSDEQFF
D gene: .
J gene: TRBJ2-1
CDR3 length: 13
V gene: TRBV18
clone size: .

CDR3 DNA: TGTGCCAGCAGGCCGACAGGGGCACTATTCTCTGGAAACACCATATATTTT
CDR3 protein: CASRPTGALFSGNTIYF
D gene: TRBD1
J gene: TRBJ1-3
CDR3 length: 17
V gene: TRBV12-3/TRBV12-4
clone size: few

CDR3 DNA: TGTGCCAGCAGTCCTCGGGGGGGTCTTTCAGATACGCAGTATTTT
CDR3 protein: CASSPRGGLSDTQYF
D gene: TRBD2
J gene: TRBJ2-3
CDR3 length: 15
V gene: TRBV5-4
clone size: few

CDR3 DNA: TGCAGTGCTTCTAGCGGGAGAGTTTCAGATACGCAGTATTTT
CDR3 protein: CSASSGRVSDTQYF
D gene: TRBD2
J gene: TRBJ2-3
CDR3 length: 14
V gene: TRBV20-1
clone size: .

CDR3 DNA: TGTGCCAGCAGCTTAGAACCGGGACAGCCAGCCAGTAATGAGCAGTTCTTC
CDR3 protein: CASSLEPGQPASNEQFF
D gene: TRBD1
J gene: TRBJ2-1
CDR3 length: 17
V gene: TRBV11-2
clone size: many

CDR3 DNA: TGTGCCAGCAGCTTGACGGGATCTAACTATGGCTACACCTTC
CDR3 protein: CASSLTGSNYGYTF
D gene: .
J gene: TRBJ1-2
CDR3 length: 14
V gene: TRBV11-2
clone size: few

CDR3 DNA: TGTGCCAGCAGCGTAGGTGACTCAGTTGGGTCAGATACGCAGTATTTT
CDR3 protein: CASSVGDSVGSDTQYF
D gene: .
J gene: TRBJ2-3
CDR3 length: 16
V gene: TRBV9
clone size: .

CDR3 DNA: TGTGCCAGCAGTGAATCGGGGGGCAGGAGCAATCAGCCCCAGCATTTT
CDR3 protein: CASSESGGRSNQPQHF
D gene: .
J gene: TRBJ1-5
CDR3 length: 16
V gene: TRBV25-1
clone size: .